Following are 13 T cell receptor beta chains from one sample sequenced in a study of cytomegalovirus exposure and HLA in healthy donors (dated by TCRdb to about 2017). Library prep was done by the immunoSEQ multiplex PCR assay. Sourced from immuneACCESS, this table was stored by TCRdb with only in-frame sequences that have V and J called. A share of the clones is absent; for the studies checked, an unresolved V gene accounts for under half, and the remainder has no known explanation. A total of some 150,000 clones appear in this sample, approximately 87% of them only once. Of the sample, 1.4% falls within the top ten clones. Sample: PBMCs. Source of these receptors: a woman younger than 45 in good health and CMV-seronegative.

J is TRBJ1-1 and V is TRBV4-3; the D gene is possibly TRBD1 (6 bases). The CDR3 is 16 amino acids. Germline V gene lookup returns CDR1 LGHNA and CDR2 YSLEER. V was clipped by 0 bases and J by 7 bases, with 18 bases between them. CDR3 DNA sequence: TGCGCCAGCAGCCAAGATTCCAGGGGCGGTGGAGGTGAAGCTTTCTTT. Protein product: CASSQDSRGGGGEAFF.

The V call is TRBV6-6, the J call TRBJ1-5; perhaps TRBD1 as D (6 bases). Trimming removed 2 bases at V and 3 bases at J, with 11 bases between. Germline CDR1 MNHNY, CDR2 SVGAGI (reference sequence). The CDR3 contains 15 residues. CDR3 protein: CASSYGRQANQPQHF. The DNA for the CDR3 is TGTGCCAGCAGTTACGGCCGACAGGCCAATCAGCCCCAGCATTTT.

This sequence joins TRBV18 and TRBJ2-5; 10 nucleotides line up with TRBD2. The CDR3 spans 15 residues. Germline V gives CDR1 KGHSH, CDR2 LQKENI. V lost 3 bases to trimming and J lost 5 bases; unmatched junction nucleotides: 6. The CDR3 coding sequence is TGTGCCAGCTCACCCAGCGGGGGGGCCAGGGAGACCCAGTACTTC. Protein product: CASSPSGGARETQYF.

V usage is TRBV7-2 and J usage is TRBJ2-1, with 9 bases identical to TRBD1. Germline V gene sequence: CDR1 SGHTA, CDR2 FQGNSA. Unmatched junction bases numbered 9, after V lost 5 bases and J lost 7 bases. CDR3 length equals 15 residues. The CDR3 here is CASSKGTGWSNEQFF. The CDR3 DNA sequence: TGTGCCAGCAGCAAAGGGACAGGGTGGTCGAATGAGCAGTTCTTC.

The chain joins TRBV2 to TRBJ1-2, with 7 bases matching TRBD1. The CDR3 spans 14 residues. From germline, CDR1 is SNHLY and CDR2 FYNNEI. J was trimmed by 1 base and V by 10 bases; bases with no gene match: 9. CDR3 in DNA: TGTGCCATCGCCGGGACAGATAGTAACTATGGCTACACCTTC. It yields the protein CAIAGTDSNYGYTF.

CDR3 coding DNA: TGTGCCAGCAGTGAGGGCCGGACAGGGGGCAGGACCATATATTTT. It translates to CASSEGRTGGRTIYF. This chain uses TRBV2 with TRBJ1-3, with 11 bases lining up with TRBD1. The length of the CDR3 is 15 residues. With V trimmed by 3 bases and J by 10 bases, 8 bases remained unmatched. Germline V gene sequence: CDR1 SNHLY, CDR2 FYNNEI.

CDR3 in DNA: TGTGCCAGCAGCCAATCGGCGGGCCCCGAGACCTACGAGCAGTACTTC. The encoded protein is CASSQSAGPETYEQYF. The rearrangement uses TRBV7-8 and TRBJ2-7; possibly TRBD2 for D (5 bases). The V gene's germline CDR1 is SGHVS and CDR2 FQNEAQ. Trimming removed 5 bases from V and 2 bases from J, with 19 bases in between. The CDR3 has 16 residues.

The chain employs TRBV27 and TRBJ2-7; TRBD1 agrees at 7 bases. The V and J ends lost 5 bases and 4 bases, in that order; junction bases with no gene match: 8. Germline V gene sequence: CDR1 MNHEY, CDR2 SMNVEV (reference sequence). This CDR3 has 14 amino acids. The CDR3 DNA reads as TGTGCCAGCAGTATCTCACCAGGGGGATACGAGCAGTACTTC. Translating gives CASSISPGGYEQYF.

This chain links TRBV6-1 with TRBJ2-2; 10 bases are a match to TRBD2. V shed 2 bases, J shed 3 bases, and the junction held 0 bases outside the gene matches. There are 15 residues in the CDR3. Germline loops: CDR1 MNHNS, CDR2 SASEGT. Written as DNA, the CDR3 is TGTGCCAGCAGTGAACTAGCGGGGGACACCGGGGAGCTGTTTTTT. It yields the protein CASSELAGDTGELFF.

This chain connects TRBV19 to TRBJ2-2, with D unresolved. Trimming pared 6 bases from V and 3 bases from J, leaving 8 bases between. The germline V gene encodes CDR1 LNHDA and CDR2 SQIVND (reference sequence). The CDR3 has 13 amino acids. The CDR3 nucleotides are TGTGCCAGTAGCCCTTCTTACACCGGGGAGCTGTTTTTT. This translates into CASSPSYTGELFF.

This clone has just a few counts. The chain employs TRBV11-2 and TRBJ2-1, with TRBD2 matching 7 bases. V shed 1 base, J shed 4 bases, and the junction held 10 bases outside the gene matches. CDR3 length: 17 residues. The germline V gene encodes CDR1 SGHAT and CDR2 FQNNGV. CDR3 protein: CASSLGSAGDLYNEQFF. The CDR3 DNA sequence: TGTGCCAGCAGCTTAGGAAGCGCGGGGGACCTTTACAATGAGCAGTTCTTC.

The chain combines TRBV10-1 with TRBJ2-6, with D hard to call. CDR3 length equals 15 residues. Trimming stripped 3 bases from V and 2 bases from J, with 8 bases between. From germline, CDR1 is WNHNN and CDR2 SYGVQD (reference sequence). CDR3 DNA: TGCGCCAGCAGTGAAAACGGTGCTGGGGCCAACGTCCTGACTTTC. This translates into CASSENGAGANVLTF.

A few counts support this clone. The chain employs TRBV9 and TRBJ2-1; 7 positions agree with TRBD2. This CDR3 has 16 amino acids. The V gene end was trimmed by 4 bases and the J gene end by 2 bases; junction bases not matched to a gene: 9. Germline V gives CDR1 SGDLS, CDR2 YYNGEE. The DNA of the CDR3 is TGTGCCAGCAGCCCTCGGAGCGGGACCGCCTACAATGAGCAGTTCTTC. Protein: CASSPRSGTAYNEQFF.